The next 13 T cell receptor beta chains were all read from a single sample in a study of somatic mutations in cytotoxic T cells in rheumatoid arthritis. TCRdb's table, derived via immunoSEQ multiplex PCR, lists solely in-frame clones and lacks some. The sample consists of about 3,000 clones, 92% of them appearing once. The sequenced material came from CD8+ T cells sorted from blood. The origin of the receptors is a woman between 18 and 29 years old with rheumatoid arthritis.

The chain links TRBV7-3 to TRBJ2-3; D possibly corresponds to TRBD2 (6 bases). The ends were cut back, 3 bases at V and 5 bases at J, with 12 bases in the middle. Germline assignment: CDR1 SGHTA and CDR2 FQGTGA. There are 14 residues in the CDR3. CDR3 DNA: TGTGCCAGCAGCTTCCTTGGAGGGCGAGATACGCAGTATTTT. It translates to CASSFLGGRDTQYF. Filled out from reference TRBV7-3 and TRBJ2-3, the complete variable domain reads GAGVSQTPSNKVTEKGKYVELRCDPISGHTALYWYRQSLGQGPEFLIYFQGTGAADDSGLPNDRFFAVRPEGSVSTLKIQRTERGDSAVYLCASSFLGGRDTQYFGPGTRLTVL.

The chain couples TRBV5-1 to TRBJ2-3; no clear D gene. From germline, CDR1 is SGHRS and CDR2 YFSETQ. The V end lost 0 bases, the J end lost 0 bases, and 11 bases lay between the germline ends. The length of the CDR3 is 16 residues. CDR3 region: CASSLGAGSSTDTQYF. In DNA, the CDR3 is TGCGCCAGCAGCTTGGGAGCAGGTTCTAGCACAGATACGCAGTATTTT.

V gene TRBV18 combines with J gene TRBJ2-1; 8 positions match TRBD2. Germline V lookup: CDR1 KGHSH, CDR2 LQKENI. The ends lost 3 bases at V and 2 bases at J; junction bases unmatched: 3. The CDR3 runs to 15 residues. The CDR3 is CASSPGTSTYNEQFF. In nucleotides, the CDR3 is TGTGCCAGCTCACCCGGGACTAGTACCTACAATGAGCAGTTCTTC.

This chain links TRBV28 with TRBJ1-1; D is perhaps TRBD1 (6 bases). CDR3 size: 15 residues. Trimming left V 10 bases short and J 0 bases short, with 18 bases between. The germline CDR1 and CDR2 sequences are MDHEN and SYDVKM. CDR3 loop: CATELLGAMNTEAFF. The CDR3 coding sequence is TGTGCCACCGAGCTTTTGGGGGCTATGAACACTGAAGCTTTCTTT.

In the case of this clone: One junction end disagrees with the germline gene, perhaps due to a read error. The rearrangement links TRBV13 to TRBJ1-2; 8 nucleotides agree with TRBD1. Germline values: CDR1 PRHDT, CDR2 FYEKMQ (reference sequence). This CDR3 has 14 residues. Written as DNA, the CDR3 is TGTGCCAGCAGCATAGGACAGGGAGGGTATGGCTACACCTTC. It encodes CASSIGQGGYGYTF.

The V and J genes are TRBV7-9 and TRBJ1-2; TRBD1 aligns across 8 bases. This CDR3 region has 16 residues. Germline V gene sequence: CDR1 SEHNR, CDR2 FQNEAQ (reference sequence). V was clipped by 5 bases and J by 5 bases; unmatched bases: 13. The CDR3 DNA is TGTGCCAGCAGCGGGCCCGACGGGACAGGTGGATATGGCTACACCTTC. Protein sequence: CASSGPDGTGGYGYTF.

This chain joins TRBV6-1 and TRBJ1-1; 7 positions match TRBD1. CDR3 length equals 13 residues. V lost 10 bases to trimming and J lost 5 bases; unmatched junction nucleotides: 10. Germline-derived CDR1 and CDR2 are MNHNS and SASEGT. The CDR3 coding sequence is TGTGCCACATCAAGACAGGGCGCTACTGAAGCTTTCTTT. Translated, it gives CATSRQGATEAFF.

V usage is TRBV5-1 and J usage is TRBJ2-7, with 10 positions matching TRBD1. The CDR3 is 15 amino acids. The ends lost 1 base at V and 5 bases at J; junction bases unmatched: 6. CDR1 and CDR2 from the germline V gene are SGHRS and YFSETQ. The CDR3 nucleotides are TGCGCCAGCAGCTTGTCCGGGACAGGGGTCCACGAGCAGTACTTC. Translation: CASSLSGTGVHEQYF.

V gene TRBV5-1 combines with J gene TRBJ2-6; 9 bases are shared with TRBD1. V trimming: 4 bases; J trimming: 0 bases; junction bases outside the gene matches: 14. There are 20 residues in the CDR3. Germline CDR1 is SGHRS and CDR2 is YFSETQ. CDR3 residues: CASSPTLTGGPNSGANVLTF. The CDR3 bases are TGCGCCAGCAGCCCAACCTTGACAGGGGGACCGAACTCTGGGGCCAACGTCCTGACTTTC.

V gene TRBV6-5 combines with J gene TRBJ2-5, with TRBD2 matching 8 bases. Looked up from germline, CDR1 is MNHEY and CDR2 is SVGAGI. CDR3 length equals 13 residues. Unmatched junction bases numbered 3, after V lost 4 bases and J lost 5 bases. In DNA form, the CDR3 reads TGTGCCAGCAGTTCGGGGGGGGTGGAGACCCAGTACTTC. It encodes CASSSGGVETQYF.

The V gene is TRBV7-2, the J gene TRBJ2-7; TRBD2 is a possible D gene (5 bases). From germline, CDR1 is SGHTA and CDR2 FQGNSA. This CDR3 is 15 amino acids long. The V end lost 1 base, the J end lost 7 bases, and 17 bases lay between the germline ends. The CDR3 protein is CASSLEPSGLKEQYF. DNA of the CDR3: TGTGCCAGCAGCTTAGAACCCAGCGGCCTCAAGGAGCAGTACTTC.

This clone was detected only once. This CDR3 reads CASSPRVLAGGNEQFF. The CDR3 coding sequence is TGTGCCAGCAGCCCCCGTGTACTAGCGGGAGGCAATGAGCAGTTCTTC. This chain links TRBV11-2 with TRBJ2-1, with 12 bases that match TRBD2. Trimming took 5 bases from V and 6 from J; bases not matched to a gene: 8. The CDR3 has 16 residues. The germline V gene encodes CDR1 SGHAT and CDR2 FQNNGV.

V usage is TRBV18 and J usage is TRBJ1-3; the D gene is possibly TRBD1 (6 bases). Germline values: CDR1 KGHSH, CDR2 LQKENI. V was pared by 4 bases and J by 2 bases, with 12 bases between. The CDR3 consists of 15 residues. As DNA, the CDR3 is TGTGCCAGCTCACTAACCGGGACAACTGGAAACACCATATATTTT. It is translated as CASSLTGTTGNTIYF.